Reported below is one T cell receptor (beta chain). The antigen is unknown. This CDR3 contains 15 residues. With V trimmed by 3 bases and J by 3 bases, 5 bases remained unmatched. The germline CDR1 and CDR2 sequences are SGHKS and YYEKEE (reference sequence). These data belong to a study of T cell repertoires in ileal Crohn's disease. Study at large: All patients had surgery for stricturing (61%) or penetrating (roughly 39%) disease.

General study points: Compared with CD4 T cells, sorted CD8 cells carried more expanded clones.

The data were produced by immunoSEQ multiplex PCR, yet TCRdb's version contains in-frame clones alone and is incomplete. The sample includes approximately 13,000 clones, about three quarters of them seen just once. The TCR originated in an adult with Crohn's disease. The chain joins TRBV5-5 to TRBJ2-3, with 9 positions matching TRBD1. Sequenced: ileal tissue. The DNA of the CDR3 is TGTGCCAGCAGCTCCACAGGGGGCAGGACAGATACGCAGTATTTT. This codes for CASSSTGGRTDTQYF.